Each of the 27 T cell receptor beta chains below was sequenced from the same sample in a study of metastatic and nonmetastatic thyroid tumors. Patients had received no treatment of any kind before thyroid surgery. TCRdb re-called clones via MiXCR from the PCR reads. The sample includes about 15,000 clones, roughly 20% of them seen just once. The material sequenced was blood. The source is a female donor with papillary thyroid cancer or a benign thyroid nodule (not recorded which). Some clones in this sample may be carry-over from other donors' samples.

This clone is medium-sized. V gene TRBV28 combines with J gene TRBJ1-1; D gene uncertain. The CDR3 is made up of 15 amino acids. Trimming removed 3 bases from V and 0 bases from J, with 11 bases in between. CDR1 MDHEN and CDR2 SYDVKM come from the germline V gene. DNA of the CDR3: TGTGCCAGCAGTTTGAGTCAGATAATGAACACTGAAGCTTTCTTT. It translates to CASSLSQIMNTEAFF.

This chain uses TRBV6-1 with TRBJ1-1; 10 bases align to TRBD1. CDR1 and CDR2 (germline): MNHNS, SASEGT. The CDR3 covers 12 residues. V shed 6 bases and J 7 bases; nucleotides not matched to a gene: 2. The CDR3 DNA is TGTGCCAGCAGCGGACAGGGGGTTGAAGCTTTCTTT. Translating it yields CASSGQGVEAFF.

In the case of this clone: Given the absence of the conserved phenylalanine or tryptophan at the CDR3 end, a read error is likely. The chain has TRBV20-1 and TRBJ2-3, with D tentatively TRBD2 (6 bases). The V gene lost 2 bases and the J gene lost 7 bases, with 19 bases spanning the gap. This CDR3 has 15 amino acids. Germline values: CDR1 DFQATT, CDR2 SNEGSKA (reference sequence). CDR3: CSARLLAGGPHTQYL. CDR3 nucleotide sequence: TGCAGTGCTAGATTATTAGCAGGAGGGCCGCATACGCAGTATCTT.

This clone was seen at least ten times. The V call is TRBV9, the J call TRBJ2-5; D possibly corresponds to TRBD1 (5 bases). The CDR3 runs to 13 residues. Trimming cost V 0 bases and J 4 bases, with 7 bases left between them. The V gene's germline CDR1 is SGDLS and CDR2 YYNGEE. CDR3 in amino acids: CASSVEGVETQYF. The CDR3 DNA follows: TGTGCCAGCAGCGTAGAAGGGGTAGAGACCCAGTACTTC.

This clone was detected ten times or more. Other nucleotide sequences from this sample produce the same CDR3. The J gene is TRBJ2-5, the V gene TRBV10-3; perhaps D is TRBD1 or TRBD2 (5 bases each). Germline lookup yields CDR1 ENHRY and CDR2 SYGVKD. The CDR3 contains 14 residues. V lost 4 bases, J lost 5 bases, and 14 bases lay in between. CDR3 protein: CAISVGPEGETQYF. CDR3 nucleotide sequence: TGTGCCATCAGTGTGGGACCCGAGGGGGAGACCCAGTACTTC.

The V call is TRBV5-1, the J call TRBJ1-2, with D unresolved. From germline, CDR1 is SGHRS and CDR2 YFSETQ. The CDR3 consists of 13 residues. Between the trimmed V and J ends, which lost 1 base and 8 bases, there was a span of 12 bases. The CDR3 coding sequence is TGCGCCAGCAGCTTGCAGATTACAGCGGGCTACACCTTC. Residues: CASSLQITAGYTF. Looking up the rest from reference TRBV5-1 and TRBJ1-2 gives the full variable domain: KAGVTQTPRYLIKTRGQQVTLSCSPISGHRSVSWYQQTPGQGLQFLFEYFSETQRNKGNFPGRFSGRQFSNSRSEMNVSTLELGDSALYLCASSLQITAGYTFGSGTRLTVV.

This clone is classed as medium-sized (0.01 to 0.1%). The V gene is TRBV27, the J gene TRBJ2-2; tentatively, D is TRBD1 or TRBD2 (5 bases each). Germline values: CDR1 MNHEY, CDR2 SMNVEV (reference sequence). The CDR3 is 17 amino acids. The V end lost 6 bases, the J end lost 4 bases, and 21 bases lay between the germline ends. The CDR3 spells CASSPTRGVTGTGELFF. CDR3 sequence (DNA): TGTGCCAGCAGCCCAACCAGAGGGGTGACGGGCACCGGGGAGCTGTTTTTT.

There are many counts of this clone. The rearrangement links TRBV7-8 to TRBJ2-3; 7 positions match TRBD1. The CDR3 extends over 16 amino acids. The V segment lost 5 bases and the J segment 5 bases; nucleotides outside the gene matches: 13. CDR1 and CDR2 (germline): SGHVS, FQNEAQ. This CDR3 is CASSTRTGETGDTQYF. The CDR3 DNA reads TGTGCCAGCAGCACCAGGACAGGAGAAACGGGAGATACGCAGTATTTT. Variable domain in full (rest from reference TRBV7-8 and TRBJ2-3): GAGVSQSPRYKVAKRGQDVALRCDPISGHVSLFWYQQALGQGPEFLTYFQNEAQLDKSGLPSDRFFAERPEGSVSTLKIQRTQQEDSAVYLCASSTRTGETGDTQYFGPGTRLTVL.

This clone has ten or more counts. A much larger clonotype is one base distant, so this may be a read error. V gene TRBV28 combines with J gene TRBJ2-1; 12 nucleotides line up with TRBD2. Germline CDR1 is MDHEN and CDR2 is SYDVKM. The CDR3 is made up of 17 amino acids. The chain's CDR3 is CARSRRGLAGPYNEQFF. The CDR3 bases are TGTGCCCGCAGTCGACGCGGACTAGCGGGACCCTACAATGAGCAGTTCTTC. The full variable domain, rest sourced from reference TRBV28 and TRBJ2-1, is DVKVTQSSRYLVKRTGEKVFLECVQDMDHENMFWYRQDPGLGLRLIYFSYDVKMKEKGDIPEGYSVSREKKERFSLILESASTNQTSMYLCARSRRGLAGPYNEQFFGPGTRLTVL.

There are many counts of this clone. The chain couples TRBV9 to TRBJ2-6; D uncertain. The V end lost 0 bases, the J end lost 2 bases, and 0 bases lay between the germline ends. The CDR3 spans 13 residues. Germline V gene sequence: CDR1 SGDLS, CDR2 YYNGEE. The CDR3 loop is CASSVAGANVLTF. The CDR3 bases are TGTGCCAGCAGCGTAGCTGGGGCCAACGTCCTGACTTTC.

This clone came up many times. This chain connects TRBV20-1 to TRBJ1-4, with D uncertain. From germline, CDR1 is DFQATT and CDR2 SNEGSKA (reference sequence). The CDR3 covers 13 residues. V shed 4 bases and J shed 3 bases, with 9 bases lying between them. The DNA for the CDR3 is TGCAGTGCTAAGGCTGGGTCTAATGAAAAACTGTTTTTT. Translating gives CSAKAGSNEKLFF.

At least ten counts were recorded for this clone. The chain uses TRBV11-2 and TRBJ1-1, with D possibly being TRBD1 (5 bases). Looked up from germline, CDR1 is SGHAT and CDR2 is FQNNGV. The CDR3 consists of 17 residues. Trimming removed 1 base at V and 2 bases at J, with 17 bases between. CDR3: CASSLGLSRTTNTEAFF. The DNA of the CDR3 is TGTGCCAGCAGCTTAGGTCTGTCCCGGACAACTAACACTGAAGCTTTCTTT.

This clone was observed at least ten times. V gene TRBV29-1 combines with J gene TRBJ1-1; 7 bases fit TRBD1. The CDR3 is 13 amino acids. J lost 4 bases, V lost 7 bases, and 9 bases had no gene match. CDR1 and CDR2 (germline): SQVTM, ANQGSEA. The CDR3 DNA is TGCAGCGCTGTGGACAGGAGGAGCACTGAAGCTTTCTTT. It codes for CSAVDRRSTEAFF.

The chain employs TRBV19 and TRBJ2-1, with no clear D. Germline CDR1 reads LNHDA; CDR2 reads SQIVND (reference sequence). The CDR3 extends over 11 amino acids. Between the trimmed V and J ends, which lost 6 bases and 9 bases, there was a span of 9 bases. CDR3 nucleotides: TGTGCCAGTAGATTCAGTAGTGAGCAGTTCTTC. Translation: CASRFSSEQFF.

In its sample, this clone ranks as medium-sized (0.01 to 0.1%). This chain joins TRBV28 and TRBJ2-5; 14 nucleotides agree with TRBD2. Germline values: CDR1 MDHEN, CDR2 SYDVKM. The CDR3 sequence is 17 residues long. Trimming took 6 bases from V and 1 from J; bases not matched to a gene: 7. CDR3 sequence: CASSLGLAGGLQETQYF. In DNA, the CDR3 is TGTGCCAGCAGCCTCGGACTAGCGGGAGGACTCCAAGAGACCCAGTACTTC.

This clone is termed medium-sized (0.01 to 0.1%). The sample carries other DNA sequences with the same CDR3. The chain employs TRBV6-2 or TRBV6-3 and TRBJ2-1; D is possibly TRBD2 (5 bases). V lost 8 bases to trimming and J lost 2 bases, with 13 bases between them. This CDR3 comprises 14 residues. Germline V gene data show CDR1 as MNHEY and CDR2 as SVGEGT. CDR3 bases: TGTGCCAGCCCTTCGGGATTACCCTACAATGAGCAGTTCTTC. Its translation is CASPSGLPYNEQFF.

This clone was counted at least ten times. This sequence joins TRBV5-1 and TRBJ2-6; D is uncertain. The germline V gene has CDR1 SGHRS and CDR2 YFSETQ. This CDR3 is built from 15 residues. Trimming removed 4 bases from V and 7 bases from J, with 15 bases in between. The CDR3 loop reads CASSDPAVGANVLTF. The CDR3 bases are TGCGCCAGCAGCGACCCCGCAGTAGGTGCCAACGTCCTGACTTTC.

Within the sample, this clone is medium-sized (0.01 to 0.1%). The chain links TRBV12-3 or TRBV12-4 to TRBJ2-3; D unresolved. V lost 3 bases, J lost 0 bases, and 10 bases lay in between. CDR3 length: 15 residues. CDR3: CASSLQATSTDTQYF. Written as DNA, the CDR3 is TGTGCCAGCAGTTTGCAGGCCACTAGCACAGATACGCAGTATTTT.

This clone was counted at least ten times. The genes are TRBV12-5 and TRBJ2-3; weak D call: TRBD2 (6 bases). Germline V CDR1 and CDR2: LGHNT, FRNRAP. V lost 5 bases to trimming and J lost 3 bases, with 15 bases between them. CDR3 length: 15 amino acids. CDR3 amino acids: CASGTPRGTTDTQYF. CDR3 DNA sequence: TGTGCTAGTGGTACGCCGCGGGGTACGACAGATACGCAGTATTTT.

This chain joins TRBV20-1 and TRBJ2-7, with a tentative D call TRBD2 (7 bases). There are 16 residues in the CDR3. Germline V gives CDR1 DFQATT, CDR2 SNEGSKA (reference sequence). V lost 3 bases, J lost 6 bases, and 24 bases lay in between. CDR3 in amino acids: CSASYHGGGGLSEQYF. CDR3 sequence (DNA): TGCAGTGCTAGTTATCATGGGGGCGGGGGATTGAGCGAGCAGTACTTC.

CDR3 sequence: CASSPNRVEAFF. The CDR3 nucleotides read TGTGCCAGCAGTCCAAACAGGGTCGAAGCTTTCTTT. The gene calls are TRBV2 and TRBJ1-1, with D perhaps TRBD1 (6 bases). V lost 5 bases, J lost 8 bases, and 12 bases lay in between. The CDR3 spans 12 residues. Per germline, CDR1 SNHLY and CDR2 FYNNEI.

The chain combines TRBV6-1 with TRBJ1-5; no firm D call. The germline V and J ends were trimmed by 7 bases and 1 base, with 11 bases remaining between them. CDR3 length equals 14 residues. The germline V gene encodes CDR1 MNHNS and CDR2 SASEGT. The CDR3 nucleotides are TGTGCCAGCAATAGGGCCACCAGCAATCAGCCCCAGCATTTT. This translates into CASNRATSNQPQHF.

There are many counts of this clone. V gene TRBV5-1 combines with J gene TRBJ2-5; 8 bases map to TRBD2. The V gene's germline CDR1 is SGHRS and CDR2 YFSETQ. The CDR3 has 16 residues. V was clipped by 0 bases and J by 8 bases; unmatched bases: 12. For the CDR3, the DNA is TGCGCCAGCAGCTTGGCCGGGGGGGGCGGCGGATCTACCCAGTACTTC. Translation gives CASSLAGGGGGSTQYF.

This clone was seen ten or more times. Other DNA sequences in this sample translate to the same CDR3. The chain recombines TRBV29-1 with TRBJ2-5, with unresolved D. The germline V gene has CDR1 SQVTM and CDR2 ANQGSEA. Trimming took 3 bases from V and 5 from J, leaving 10 bases between them. This CDR3 is built from 12 residues. The CDR3: CSVEADGETQYF. DNA of the CDR3: TGCAGCGTTGAGGCAGACGGGGAGACCCAGTACTTC.

This clone was detected only a few times. The rearrangement links TRBV27 to TRBJ2-1; D is perhaps TRBD1 or TRBD2 (5 bases each). The germline V gene has CDR1 MNHEY and CDR2 SMNVEV (reference sequence). The V gene lost 8 bases and the J gene lost 6 bases, with 14 bases spanning the gap. The CDR3 totals 13 residues. CDR3 DNA sequence: TGTGCCAGCTGGGGGACCCTTAGCAATGAGCAGTTCTTC. It yields the protein CASWGTLSNEQFF.

This clone has more than one count but fewer than ten. The chain employs TRBV19 and TRBJ1-6, with D unclear. V dropped 6 bases and J dropped 3 bases, with 3 bases sitting between them. The CDR3 spans 12 residues. CDR1 LNHDA and CDR2 SQIVND come from the germline V gene (reference sequence). CDR3 sequence (DNA): TGTGCCAGTAGGAGCTATAATTCACCCCTCCACTTT. Translating gives CASRSYNSPLHF. Full variable domain (remainder filled in from reference TRBV19 and TRBJ1-6): DGGITQSPKYLFRKEGQNVTLSCEQNLNHDAMYWYRQDPGQGLRLIYYSQIVNDFQKGDIAEGYSVSREKKESFPLTVTSAQKNPTAFYLCASRSYNSPLHFGNGTRLTVT.

This clone was recorded a few times. The chain carries TRBV12-3 or TRBV12-4 and TRBJ2-2, with 8 positions matching TRBD2. This CDR3 is 13 amino acids long. V was pared by 5 bases and J by 7 bases, with 3 bases of the junction left unmatched. The CDR3 sequence: CASSRTSHGELFF. CDR3 sequence (DNA): TGTGCCAGCAGTCGGACTAGCCACGGGGAGCTGTTTTTT.